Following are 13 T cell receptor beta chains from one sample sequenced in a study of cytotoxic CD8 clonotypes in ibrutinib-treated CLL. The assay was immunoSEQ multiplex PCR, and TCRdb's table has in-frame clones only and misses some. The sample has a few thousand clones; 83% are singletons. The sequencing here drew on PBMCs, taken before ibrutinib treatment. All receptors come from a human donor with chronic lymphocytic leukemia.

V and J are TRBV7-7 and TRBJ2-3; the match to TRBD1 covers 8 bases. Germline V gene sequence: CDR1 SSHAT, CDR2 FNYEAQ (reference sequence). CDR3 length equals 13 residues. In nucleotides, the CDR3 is TGTGCTAGCTACAGGGGGGGCACAGATACGCAGTATTTT. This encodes CASYRGGTDTQYF.

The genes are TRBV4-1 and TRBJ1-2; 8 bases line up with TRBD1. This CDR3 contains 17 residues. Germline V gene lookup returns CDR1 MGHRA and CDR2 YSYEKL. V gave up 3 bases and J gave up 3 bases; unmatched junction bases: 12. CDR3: CASSHWTGRREDYGYTF. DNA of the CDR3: TGCGCCAGCAGCCATTGGACAGGGCGAAGGGAAGACTATGGCTACACCTTC.

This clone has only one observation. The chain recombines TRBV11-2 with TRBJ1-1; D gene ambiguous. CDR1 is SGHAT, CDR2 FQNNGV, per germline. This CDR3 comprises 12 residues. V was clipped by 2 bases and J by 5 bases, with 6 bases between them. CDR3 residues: CASSLMETEAFF. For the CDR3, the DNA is TGTGCCAGCAGCTTAATGGAGACTGAAGCTTTCTTT.

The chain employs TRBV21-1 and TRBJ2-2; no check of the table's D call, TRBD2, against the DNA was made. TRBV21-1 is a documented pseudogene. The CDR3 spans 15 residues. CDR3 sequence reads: CASSKSGTSNRGAVF. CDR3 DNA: TGTGCCAGCAGCAAATCCGGGACTAGCAACCGGGGAGCTGTTTTT.

Here the CDR3 reads CASSLGWGPAGVGEQYF. CDR3 coding DNA: TGTGCCAGCAGCTTAGGTTGGGGTCCAGCGGGAGTTGGCGAGCAGTACTTC. V gene TRBV7-9 combines with J gene TRBJ2-7; TRBD2 matches at 8 bases. V trimming: 1 base; J trimming: 6 bases; junction bases outside the gene matches: 14. Germline V gene sequence: CDR1 SEHNR, CDR2 FQNEAQ (reference sequence). The CDR3 spans 17 residues.

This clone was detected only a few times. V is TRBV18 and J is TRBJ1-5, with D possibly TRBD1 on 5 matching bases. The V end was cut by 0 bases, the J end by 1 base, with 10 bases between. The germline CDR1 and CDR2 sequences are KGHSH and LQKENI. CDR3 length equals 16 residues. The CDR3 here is CASSPPSGNSNQPQHF. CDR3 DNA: TGTGCCAGCTCACCACCGTCAGGGAACAGCAATCAGCCCCAGCATTTT. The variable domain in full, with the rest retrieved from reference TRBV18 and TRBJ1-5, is NAGVMQNPRHLVRRRGQEARLRCSPMKGHSHVYWYRQLPEEGLKFMVYLQKENIIDESGMPKERFSAEFPKEGPSILRIQQVVRGDSAAYFCASSPPSGNSNQPQHFGDGTRLSIL.

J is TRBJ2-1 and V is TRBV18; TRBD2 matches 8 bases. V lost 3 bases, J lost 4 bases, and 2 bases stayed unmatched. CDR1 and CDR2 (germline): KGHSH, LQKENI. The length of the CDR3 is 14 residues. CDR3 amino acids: CASSPSGGYNEQFF. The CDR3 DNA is TGTGCCAGCTCACCGAGCGGGGGATACAATGAGCAGTTCTTC.

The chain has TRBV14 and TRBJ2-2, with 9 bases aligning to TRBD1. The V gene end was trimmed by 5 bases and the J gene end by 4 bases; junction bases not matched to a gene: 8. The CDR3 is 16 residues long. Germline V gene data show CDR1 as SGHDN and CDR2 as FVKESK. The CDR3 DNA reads TGTGCCAGCAGCTCCCACAGGGGGCGCTTCACCGGGGAGCTGTTTTTT. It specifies CASSSHRGRFTGELFF.

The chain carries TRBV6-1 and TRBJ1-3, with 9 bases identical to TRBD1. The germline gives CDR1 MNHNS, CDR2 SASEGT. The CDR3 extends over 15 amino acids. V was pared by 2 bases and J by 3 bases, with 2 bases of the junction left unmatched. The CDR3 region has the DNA TGTGCCAGCAGTGAACAGACAGGGGGTGGAAACACCATATATTTT. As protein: CASSEQTGGGNTIYF.

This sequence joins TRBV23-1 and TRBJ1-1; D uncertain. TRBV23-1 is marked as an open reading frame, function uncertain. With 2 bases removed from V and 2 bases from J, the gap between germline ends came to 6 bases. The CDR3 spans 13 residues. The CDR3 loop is CASSQRENTEAFF. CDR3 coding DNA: TGCGCCAGCAGTCAACGCGAAAACACTGAAGCTTTCTTT.

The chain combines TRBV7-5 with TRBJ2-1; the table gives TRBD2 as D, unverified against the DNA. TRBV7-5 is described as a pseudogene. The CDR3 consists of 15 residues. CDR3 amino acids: CARSLSGSSYNEQFF. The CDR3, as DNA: TGTGCCAGAAGCTTAAGCGGGAGCTCCTACAATGAGCAGTTCTTC.

The CDR3 nucleotides are TGTGCCAGCAGTGCTCGGGGTAGCGGGAGCTCCTACGAGCAGTACTTC. It yields the protein CASSARGSGSSYEQYF. This chain links TRBV28 with TRBJ2-7, with TRBD2 identical over 9 bases. The CDR3 length is 16 residues. V was pared by 5 bases and J by 0 bases, with 8 bases of the junction left unmatched. Germline lookup yields CDR1 MDHEN and CDR2 SYDVKM.

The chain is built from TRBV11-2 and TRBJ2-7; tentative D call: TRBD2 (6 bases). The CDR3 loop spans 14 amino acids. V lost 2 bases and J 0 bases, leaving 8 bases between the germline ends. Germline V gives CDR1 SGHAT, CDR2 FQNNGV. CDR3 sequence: CASSLLAFSYEQYF. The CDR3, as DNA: TGTGCCAGCAGCTTACTAGCGTTCTCCTACGAGCAGTACTTC.